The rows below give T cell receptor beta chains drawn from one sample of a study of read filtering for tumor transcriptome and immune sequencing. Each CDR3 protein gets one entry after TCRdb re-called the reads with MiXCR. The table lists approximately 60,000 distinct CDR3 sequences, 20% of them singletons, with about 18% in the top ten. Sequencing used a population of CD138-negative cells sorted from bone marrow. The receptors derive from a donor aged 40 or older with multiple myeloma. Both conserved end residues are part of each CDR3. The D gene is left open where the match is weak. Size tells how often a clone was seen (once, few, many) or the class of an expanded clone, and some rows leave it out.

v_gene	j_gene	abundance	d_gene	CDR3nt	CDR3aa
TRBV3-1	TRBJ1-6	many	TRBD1	TGTGCCAGCAGCCGAGGGACAGGGGGCGATTCACCCCTCCACTTT	CASSRGTGGDSPLHF
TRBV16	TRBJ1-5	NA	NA	TGTGCCAGCAGCCAATCGTGGGGATCGGGCAATCAGCCCCAGCATTTT	CASSQSWGSGNQPQHF
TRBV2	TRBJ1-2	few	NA	TGTGCCAGCAACCCAGCTAACTATGGCTACACCTTC	CASNPANYGYTF
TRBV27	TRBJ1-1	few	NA	TGTGCCAGCAGTTTCGCACAGAAGAACACTGAAGCTTTCTTT	CASSFAQKNTEAFF
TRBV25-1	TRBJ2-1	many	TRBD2	TGTGCCAGCAAGAACGGACTAGCGGGACGTCGTAGCGAGCAGTTCTTC	CASKNGLAGRRSEQFF
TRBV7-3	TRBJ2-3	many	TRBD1	TGTGCCAGCAGCTTGTCGGGACAGGGGAGCGCAGATACGCAGTATTTT	CASSLSGQGSADTQYF
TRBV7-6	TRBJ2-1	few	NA	TGTGCCAGCGGCAATCCAGGACGTCAGCAGTTCTTC	CASGNPGRQQFF
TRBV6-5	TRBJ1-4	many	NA	TGTGCCAGCGCTATGGACCTAAGAGGTGAAAAACTGTTTTTT	CASAMDLRGEKLFF
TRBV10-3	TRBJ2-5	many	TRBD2	TGTGCCATCAGTGAAAGGCGGGAGGAAGGAGAGACCCAGTACTTC	CAISERREEGETQYF
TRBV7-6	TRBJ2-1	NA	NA	TGTGCCAGCAGCTTAACGTCTAGCGCTTACAATGAGCAGTTCTTC	CASSLTSSAYNEQFF
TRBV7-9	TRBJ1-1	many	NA	TGTGCCAGCAGCGTCGGGGGCGCAACTGAAGCTTTCTTT	CASSVGGATEAFF
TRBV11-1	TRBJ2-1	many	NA	TGTGCCAGCAGCTTAGCAGCTGAGCAGTTCTTC	CASSLAAEQFF
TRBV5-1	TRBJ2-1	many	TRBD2	TGCGCCAGCAGCAGTACTAGCGGGGATCGGAATGAGCAGTTCTTC	CASSSTSGDRNEQFF
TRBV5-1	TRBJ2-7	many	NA	TGCGCCAGCAGCTTGGAAACAGGGCTCGACGAGCAGTACTTC	CASSLETGLDEQYF
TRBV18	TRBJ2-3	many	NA	TGTGCCAGCTCACCACGGTCACAGGGAGAGACAGATACGCAGTATTTT	CASSPRSQGETDTQYF
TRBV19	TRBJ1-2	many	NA	TGTGCCAGTAGTATCCTACAGGGAGGGTCGTATGGCTACACCTTC	CASSILQGGSYGYTF
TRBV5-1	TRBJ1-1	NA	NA	TGCGCCAGCAGCCCCTTGCCCGGGGTGAACGCTGAAGCTTTCTTT	CASSPLPGVNAEAFF
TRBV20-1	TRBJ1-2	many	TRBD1	TGCAGTGCGGCCGGGACAGCGTTTAACTATGGCTACACCTTC	CSAAGTAFNYGYTF
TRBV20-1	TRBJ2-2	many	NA	TGCAGTGCTAGACAATGGGCCGGGGAGCTGTTTTTT	CSARQWAGELFF
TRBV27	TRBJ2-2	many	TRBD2	TGTGCCAGCAGAGGGACTAGCGGCACCGGGGAGCTGTTTTTT	CASRGTSGTGELFF
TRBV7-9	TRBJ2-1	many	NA	TGTGCCAGCAGCTTTGGGGGGGCAGGGGGATTGTATAATGAGCAGTTCTTC	CASSFGGAGGLYNEQFF
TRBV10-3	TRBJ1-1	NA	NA	TGTGCCATCAGTATCACGGGTATGGGGGTAAAATCGTTGAACACTGAAGCTTTCTTT	CAISITGMGVKSLNTEAFF
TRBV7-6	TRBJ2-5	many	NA	TGTGCCAGCAGCTCGCCCGGGGACCTACAAGAGACCCAGTACTTC	CASSSPGDLQETQYF